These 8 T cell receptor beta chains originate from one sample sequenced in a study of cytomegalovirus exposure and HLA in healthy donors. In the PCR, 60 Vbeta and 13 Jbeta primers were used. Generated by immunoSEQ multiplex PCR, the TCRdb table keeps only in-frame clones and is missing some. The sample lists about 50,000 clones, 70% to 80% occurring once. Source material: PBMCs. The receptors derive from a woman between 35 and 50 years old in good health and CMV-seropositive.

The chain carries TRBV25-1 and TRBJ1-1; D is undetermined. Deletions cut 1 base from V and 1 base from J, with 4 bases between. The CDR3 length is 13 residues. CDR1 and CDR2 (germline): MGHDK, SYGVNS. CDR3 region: CASSESRNTEAFF. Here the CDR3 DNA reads TGTGCCAGCAGTGAATCTAGGAACACTGAAGCTTTCTTT.

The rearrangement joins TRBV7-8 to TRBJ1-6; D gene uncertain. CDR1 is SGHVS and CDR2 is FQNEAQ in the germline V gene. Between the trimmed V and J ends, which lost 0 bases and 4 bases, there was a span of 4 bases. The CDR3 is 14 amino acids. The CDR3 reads CASSLASYNSPLHF. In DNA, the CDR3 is TGTGCCAGCAGCTTAGCCAGTTATAATTCACCCCTCCACTTT.

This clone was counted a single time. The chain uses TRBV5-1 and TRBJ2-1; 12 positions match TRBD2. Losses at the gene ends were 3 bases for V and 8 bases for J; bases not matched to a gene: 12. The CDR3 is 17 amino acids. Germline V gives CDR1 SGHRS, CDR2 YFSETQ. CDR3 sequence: CASSSSGGASYGDEQFF. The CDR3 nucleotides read TGCGCCAGCAGCTCTAGCGGGGGGGCATCTTATGGAGATGAGCAGTTCTTC.

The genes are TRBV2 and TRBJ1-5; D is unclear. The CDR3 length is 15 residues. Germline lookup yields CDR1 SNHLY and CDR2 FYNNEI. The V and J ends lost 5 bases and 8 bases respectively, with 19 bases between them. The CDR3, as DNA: TGTGCCAGCAGTCCGACCGTTTCCGCGGTAGAGCCCCAGCATTTT. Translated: CASSPTVSAVEPQHF.

In nucleotides, the CDR3 is TGTGCCAGCACGCCCCCCGCGGTTCGGCCCCAGCATTTT. As protein: CASTPPAVRPQHF. The chain has TRBV28 and TRBJ1-5; no firm D call. Trimming took off 7 bases at V and 9 bases at J, with 16 bases between the two ends. This CDR3 has 13 residues. Germline CDR1 MDHEN, CDR2 SYDVKM.

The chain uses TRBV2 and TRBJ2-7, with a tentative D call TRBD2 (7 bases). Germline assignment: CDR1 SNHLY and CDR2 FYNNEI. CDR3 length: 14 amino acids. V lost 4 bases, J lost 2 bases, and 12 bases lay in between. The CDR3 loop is CASSVRGGAYEQYF. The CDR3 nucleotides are TGTGCCAGCAGTGTACGAGGGGGGGCCTACGAGCAGTACTTC.

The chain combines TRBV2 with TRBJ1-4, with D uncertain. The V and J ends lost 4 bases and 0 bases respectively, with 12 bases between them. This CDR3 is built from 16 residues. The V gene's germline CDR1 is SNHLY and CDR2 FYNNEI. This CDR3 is CASSGSPIATNEKLFF. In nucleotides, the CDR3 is TGTGCCAGCAGTGGTTCTCCTATTGCAACTAATGAAAAACTGTTTTTT.

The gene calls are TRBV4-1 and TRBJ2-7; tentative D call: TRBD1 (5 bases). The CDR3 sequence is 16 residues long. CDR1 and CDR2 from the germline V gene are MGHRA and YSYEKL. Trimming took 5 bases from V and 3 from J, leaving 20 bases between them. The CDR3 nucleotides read TGCGCCAGCAGCGACAAACAGGTCGGTGGGGTCTACGAGCAGTACTTC. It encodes CASSDKQVGGVYEQYF.